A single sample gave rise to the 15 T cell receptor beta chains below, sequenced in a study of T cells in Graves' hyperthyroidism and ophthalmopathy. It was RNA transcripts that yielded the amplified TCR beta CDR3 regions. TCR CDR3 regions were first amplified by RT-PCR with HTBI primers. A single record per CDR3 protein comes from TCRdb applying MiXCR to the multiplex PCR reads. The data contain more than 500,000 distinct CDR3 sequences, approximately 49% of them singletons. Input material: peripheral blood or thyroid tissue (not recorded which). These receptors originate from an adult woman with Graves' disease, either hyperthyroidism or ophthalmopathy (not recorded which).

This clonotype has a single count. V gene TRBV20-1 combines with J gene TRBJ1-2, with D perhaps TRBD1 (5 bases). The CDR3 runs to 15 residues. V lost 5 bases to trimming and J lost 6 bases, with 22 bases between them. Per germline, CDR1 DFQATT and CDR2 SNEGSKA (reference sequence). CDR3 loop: CSAGIAGAGDDGYTF. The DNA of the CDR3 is TGCAGTGCTGGCATAGCGGGAGCGGGGGACGATGGCTACACCTTC.

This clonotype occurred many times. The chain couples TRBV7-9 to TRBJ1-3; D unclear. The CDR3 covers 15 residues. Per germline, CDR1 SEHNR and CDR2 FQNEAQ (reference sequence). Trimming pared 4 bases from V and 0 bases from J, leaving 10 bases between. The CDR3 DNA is TGTGCCAGCAGCTCAAGGGCGTTCTCTGGAAACACCATATATTTT. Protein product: CASSSRAFSGNTIYF.

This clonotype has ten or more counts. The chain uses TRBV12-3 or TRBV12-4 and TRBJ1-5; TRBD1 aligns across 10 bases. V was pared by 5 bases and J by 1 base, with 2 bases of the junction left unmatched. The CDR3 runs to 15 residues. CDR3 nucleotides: TGTGCCAGCAGTGGGGGACAGGGGAGCAATCAGCCCCAGCATTTT. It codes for CASSGGQGSNQPQHF.

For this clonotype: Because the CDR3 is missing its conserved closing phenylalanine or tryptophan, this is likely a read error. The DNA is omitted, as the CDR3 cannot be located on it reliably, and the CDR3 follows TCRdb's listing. The CDR3 is CATSRPDR. The chain couples TRBV15 to TRBJ2-6; the table's TRBD1 call for D was not verified on the DNA. The germline V gene encodes CDR1 LNHNV and CDR2 YYDKDF (reference sequence). The CDR3 length equals 8 residues, ends included.

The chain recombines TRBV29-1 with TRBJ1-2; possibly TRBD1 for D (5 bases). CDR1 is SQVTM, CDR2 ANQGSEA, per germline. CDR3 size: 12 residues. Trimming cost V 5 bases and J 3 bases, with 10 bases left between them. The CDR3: CSVWGGDYGYTF. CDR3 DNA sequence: TGCAGCGTTTGGGGAGGGGACTATGGCTACACCTTC.

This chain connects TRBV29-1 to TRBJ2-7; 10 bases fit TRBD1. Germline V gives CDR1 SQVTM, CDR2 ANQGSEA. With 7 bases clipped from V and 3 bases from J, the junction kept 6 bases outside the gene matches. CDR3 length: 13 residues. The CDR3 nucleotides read TGCAGCGCAAGACAGGGGGCGGGCTACGAGCAGTACTTC. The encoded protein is CSARQGAGYEQYF.

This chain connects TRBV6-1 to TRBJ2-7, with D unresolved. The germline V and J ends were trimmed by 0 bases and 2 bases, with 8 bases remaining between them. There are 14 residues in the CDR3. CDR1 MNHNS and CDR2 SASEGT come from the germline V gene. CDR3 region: CASSEAWQAYEQYF. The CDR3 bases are TGTGCCAGCAGTGAAGCGTGGCAGGCCTACGAGCAGTACTTC.

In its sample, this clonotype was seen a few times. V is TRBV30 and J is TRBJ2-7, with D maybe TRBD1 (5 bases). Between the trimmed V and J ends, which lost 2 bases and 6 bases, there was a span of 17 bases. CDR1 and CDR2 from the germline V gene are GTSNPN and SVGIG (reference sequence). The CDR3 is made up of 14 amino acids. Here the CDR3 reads CAWSKDRGIVEQYF. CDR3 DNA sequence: TGTGCCTGGAGTAAGGATAGGGGAATTGTCGAGCAGTACTTC. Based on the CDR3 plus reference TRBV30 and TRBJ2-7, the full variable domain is SQTIHQWPATLVQPVGSPLSLECTVEGTSNPNLYWYRQAAGRGLQLLFYSVGIGQISSEVPQNLSASRPQDRQFILSSKKLLLSDSGFYLCAWSKDRGIVEQYFGPGTRLTVT.

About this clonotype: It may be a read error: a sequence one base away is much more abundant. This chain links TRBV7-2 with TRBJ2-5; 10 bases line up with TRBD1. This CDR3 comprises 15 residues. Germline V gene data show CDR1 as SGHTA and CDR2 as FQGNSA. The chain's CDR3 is CAGSAGTGAIETQYF. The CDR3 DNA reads TGTGCCGGCAGCGCCGGGACAGGGGCCATTGAGACCCAGTACTTC.

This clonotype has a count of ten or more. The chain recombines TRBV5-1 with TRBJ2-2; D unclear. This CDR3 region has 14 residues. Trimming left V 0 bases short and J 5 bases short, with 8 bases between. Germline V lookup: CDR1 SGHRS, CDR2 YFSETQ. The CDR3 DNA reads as TGCGCCAGCAGCTTGGCCGTAACAACCGGGGAGCTGTTTTTT. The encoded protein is CASSLAVTTGELFF. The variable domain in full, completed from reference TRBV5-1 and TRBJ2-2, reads KAGVTQTPRYLIKTRGQQVTLSCSPISGHRSVSWYQQTPGQGLQFLFEYFSETQRNKGNFPGRFSGRQFSNSRSEMNVSTLELGDSALYLCASSLAVTTGELFFGEGSRLTVL.

CDR3 sequence: CASSVRQSNSPLHF. CDR3 nucleotide sequence: TGTGCCAGCAGCGTCCGACAGAGTAATTCACCCCTCCACTTT. This chain joins TRBV9 and TRBJ1-6; TRBD1 is a possible D gene (5 bases). Between the trimmed V and J ends, which lost 2 bases and 6 bases, there was a span of 9 bases. Germline V gives CDR1 SGDLS, CDR2 YYNGEE. The CDR3 totals 14 residues.

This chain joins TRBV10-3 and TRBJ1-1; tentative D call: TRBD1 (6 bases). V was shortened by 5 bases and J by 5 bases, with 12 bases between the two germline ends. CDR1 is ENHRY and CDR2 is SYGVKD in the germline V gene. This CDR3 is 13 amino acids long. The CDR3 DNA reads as TGTGCCATCAGTTCGTCAGGGGAAACTGAAGCTTTCTTT. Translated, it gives CAISSSGETEAFF.

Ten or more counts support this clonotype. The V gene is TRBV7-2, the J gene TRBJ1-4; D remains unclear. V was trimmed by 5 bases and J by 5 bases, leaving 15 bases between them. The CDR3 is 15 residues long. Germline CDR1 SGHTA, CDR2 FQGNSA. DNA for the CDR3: TGTGCCAGCAGCCCCCAAACTATCGCAAATGAAAAACTGTTTTTT. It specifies CASSPQTIANEKLFF.

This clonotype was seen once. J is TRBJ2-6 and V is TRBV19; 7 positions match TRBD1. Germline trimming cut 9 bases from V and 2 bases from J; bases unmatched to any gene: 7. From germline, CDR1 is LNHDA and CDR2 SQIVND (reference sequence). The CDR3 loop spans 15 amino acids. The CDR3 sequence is CASSFDRAGANVLTF. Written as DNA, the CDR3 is TGTGCCAGCAGTTTCGACAGGGCTGGGGCCAACGTCCTGACTTTC.

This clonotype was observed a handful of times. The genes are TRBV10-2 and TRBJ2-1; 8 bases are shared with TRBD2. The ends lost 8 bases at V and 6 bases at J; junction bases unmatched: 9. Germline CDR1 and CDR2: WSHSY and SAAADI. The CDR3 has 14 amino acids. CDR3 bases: TGCGCCAGCTGCTTCGCGGGAGGTGCCAATGAGCAGTTCTTC. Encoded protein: CASCFAGGANEQFF.